The source of this T cell receptor (beta chain) is a study of T cell responses to AZD1222 COVID-19 vaccine. The study's findings and limits: Reportedly, close to half of spike-specific TCRs are directed against unmutated variant regions. A rise in Spike-specific TCR breadth and depth followed two AZD1222 doses. Females made up more of the donors, who were largely white British, and clonal diversity may have come out too low. In all cases, repertoires were sampled only after the peak T cell response.

Libraries were prepared by immunoSEQ multiplex PCR; TCRdb keeps only in-frame clonotypes and omits some of them. There are some 110,000 clones in the sample; around nine tenths occur only once, and 3% to 4% lies in the top ten. Regarding this clone: Its target is not known.

This CDR3 has 14 amino acids. J gave up 4 bases and V 5 bases, and 7 bases lay outside the gene matches. Germline lookup yields CDR1 LNHDA and CDR2 SQIVND (reference sequence). The origin of this receptor is an adult who received the MenACWY meningococcal vaccine as a control. Material: peripheral blood, obtained 28 days after the second dose of the MenACWY control vaccine. This chain joins TRBV19 and TRBJ2-7; 8 nucleotides agree with TRBD1. The CDR3, as DNA: TGTGCCAGTAGTCCAGGGGGCAGTGGTTACGAGCAGTACTTC. This translates into CASSPGGSGYEQYF.